This T cell receptor (beta chain) was sequenced during a study of cytomegalovirus exposure and HLA in healthy donors. About the research overall: Earlier results showed roughly 120 million unique TCR beta sequences derived from approximately 170 million T cells.

Findings and limits, study-wide: In the analysis, some V segments, TRBV6-2 and TRBV6-3 included, were excluded as indistinguishable. Cytomegalovirus association was assigned to approximately 160 TCR beta chains. One variant, a missense change in DCLRE1C, was linked in a later analysis to TCR beta V- and J-gene trimming.

Regarding this clone: Its antigen is currently unknown.

Amplification used 60 Vbeta primers and 13 Jbeta primers. Measured with immunoSEQ multiplex PCR; TCRdb has only the in-frame clones, and not every one. The data contain around 79,000 clones, under 85% of them singletons. Germline CDR1 WSHSY, CDR2 SAAADI. This CDR3 spans 13 amino acids. V was shortened by 9 bases and J by 7 bases, with 18 bases between the two germline ends. This TCR came from a woman aged 40-49 years in good health and CMV-seropositive. Sequences were obtained from PBMCs. V is TRBV10-2 and J is TRBJ1-2; D may be TRBD1 (5 bases). In DNA, the CDR3 is TGCGCCAGTATGGACCCAGGGCGCTCTGGCTACACCTTC. Protein: CASMDPGRSGYTF.